Listed below are T cell receptor beta chains from one sample, sequenced in a study of cytomegalovirus exposure and HLA in healthy donors. Only in-frame clones appear in the TCRdb table, and some are missing; sequencing was by immunoSEQ multiplex PCR. The sample has around 200,000 clones, more than 75% seen once; the top ten hold about 3%. Sequencing input: PBMCs. These receptors all come from a middle-aged woman in good health and CMV-seronegative. Each CDR3 is given with its conserved first and last residue. The D gene is left open where the match is weak. Clone size is not always given. Where it is, it says once, few, many or a class for expanded clones.

V	size	D	J	CDR3	DNA
TRBV9	.	.	TRBJ1-4	CASSVVPGSGEKLFF	TGTGCCAGCAGCGTAGTTCCAGGGTCAGGTGAAAAACTGTTTTTT
TRBV29-1	.	TRBD1	TRBJ2-7	CSVAWRDRVASYEQYF	TGCAGCGTTGCGTGGCGGGACAGGGTCGCGTCCTACGAGCAGTACTTC
TRBV6-6	.	TRBD1	TRBJ1-6	CASRRGQEDSPLHF	TGTGCCAGCAGACGGGGACAGGAGGATTCACCCCTCCACTTT
TRBV28	.	TRBD1	TRBJ1-3	CASSSYYRDRDSGNTIYF	TGTGCCAGCAGTTCGTATTACCGGGACAGGGACTCTGGAAACACCATATATTTT
TRBV2	.	.	TRBJ2-1	CASSPRQHHSSYNEQFF	TGTGCCAGCAGTCCTAGACAGCACCATTCCTCTTACAATGAGCAGTTCTTC
TRBV18	.	.	TRBJ2-2	CASSPISNTGELFF	TGTGCCAGCTCACCTATATCGAACACCGGGGAGCTGTTTTTT
TRBV10-2	.	.	TRBJ2-7	CASSDSGVYEQYF	TGCGCCAGCAGTGATTCCGGGGTCTACGAGCAGTACTTC
TRBV28	once	TRBD1	TRBJ2-2	CASSFLQGAPNTGELFF	TGTGCCAGCAGTTTCCTACAGGGGGCTCCCAACACCGGGGAGCTGTTTTTT
TRBV7-9	once	.	TRBJ1-1	CASSLEAAMNTEAFF	TGTGCCAGCAGCTTAGAGGCGGCCATGAACACTGAAGCTTTCTTT
TRBV7-2	.	.	TRBJ1-3	CASSFNSRSGNTIYF	TGTGCCAGCAGCTTTAACAGTAGGTCTGGAAACACCATATATTTT
TRBV2	.	.	TRBJ1-1	CGWTTNTEAFF	TGTGGCTGGACAACAAACACTGAAGCTTTCTTT
TRBV6-6	once	TRBD1	TRBJ2-7	CASNRGTGAYEQYF	TGTGCCAGCAACCGCGGGACAGGGGCCTACGAGCAGTACTTC
TRBV27	.	.	TRBJ1-1	CASSLGTWSEAFF	TGTGCCAGCAGTTTGGGTACGTGGAGTGAAGCTTTCTTT
TRBV9	.	TRBD2	TRBJ2-3	CASSDLAGGSTDTQYF	TGTGCCAGCAGCGACCTAGCGGGAGGGAGCACAGATACGCAGTATTTT
TRBV6-5	.	.	TRBJ2-3	CASSKLVDSTDTQYF	TGTGCCAGCAGCAAACTAGTGGATAGCACAGATACGCAGTATTTT
TRBV27	few	TRBD1	TRBJ1-5	CASSPWVGTGNYQPQHF	TGTGCCAGCAGCCCCTGGGTTGGGACAGGCAATTATCAGCCCCAGCATTTT
TRBV6-6	.	.	TRBJ1-1	CASIQTGNTEAFF	TGTGCCAGCATCCAGACAGGGAACACTGAAGCTTTCTTT
TRBV4-1	.	TRBD1	TRBJ1-1	CASSRIGTGLGTEAFF	TGCGCCAGCAGCCGTATAGGGACAGGCCTCGGAACTGAAGCTTTCTTT
TRBV28	.	.	TRBJ1-1	CASRLTGGGAVMGTEAFF	TGTGCCAGCAGACTCACTGGTGGGGGCGCAGTCATGGGCACTGAAGCTTTCTTT